This T cell receptor beta chain was identified in a study of T cells after yellow fever vaccination. CDR1 is SEHNR and CDR2 is FQNEAQ in the germline V gene (reference sequence). The junction had 8 bases not matched to a gene; V was cut back by 5 bases and J by 2 bases. The CDR3 runs 17 residues. TCRdb reprocessed the 5' RACE reads with MiXCR, giving one entry per CDR3 protein. Of around 300,000 distinct CDR3 sequences listed, approximately 4% are singletons. This clonotype was counted a few times. The chain uses TRBV7-9 and TRBJ2-3; 12 nucleotides line up with TRBD2. The TCR sequence derives from a man aged 18 to 29 who received the YFV17D yellow fever vaccine. Sequenced here: PBMCs, sampled 15 days after the yellow fever booster vaccination. The CDR3 here is CASSQGGTSGSTDTQYF. DNA for the CDR3: TGTGCCAGCAGCCAAGGAGGGACTAGCGGGTCCACAGATACGCAGTATTTT.